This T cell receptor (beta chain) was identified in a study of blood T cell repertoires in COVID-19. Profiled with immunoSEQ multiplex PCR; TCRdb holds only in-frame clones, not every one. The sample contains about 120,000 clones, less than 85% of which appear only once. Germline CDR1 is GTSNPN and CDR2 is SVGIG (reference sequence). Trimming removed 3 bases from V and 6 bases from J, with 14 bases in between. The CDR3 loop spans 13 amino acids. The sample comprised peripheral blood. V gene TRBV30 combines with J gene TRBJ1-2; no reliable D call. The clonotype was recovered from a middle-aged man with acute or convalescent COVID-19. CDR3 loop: CAWSPTPRHGYTF. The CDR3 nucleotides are TGTGCCTGGAGCCCGACCCCCAGGCATGGCTACACCTTC.